The rows below give T cell receptor beta chains drawn from one sample of a study of T-cell reconstitution after alpha-beta-depleted transplantation in children. Via MiXCR, TCRdb re-called the PCR reads, giving one row per CDR3 protein. This table holds around 580,000 distinct CDR3 sequences, 20% to 25% found once. The starting material was PBMCs, mostly from graft donor cells, obtained 360 days after TCRalphabeta/CD19-depleted stem cell transplant. The source is a boy less than two years old who had a stem cell transplant for acute myeloid leukemia, so the T cells may come from the graft donor. CDR3s include the opening cysteine and the closing phenylalanine or tryptophan. The D gene is left open where the match is weak. A row's size may be missing; if present it is once, few, many or a size class.

>many|TRBJ2-7|NA|TRBV12-3/TRBV12-4
CASSLKTHYEQYF
TGTGCCAGCAGTTTAAAGACCCATTACGAGCAGTACTTC
>many|TRBJ2-3|NA|TRBV28
CASAYMGPSRIDTQYF
TGTGCCAGCGCTTATATGGGGCCCTCCAGGATTGATACGCAGTATTTT
>many|TRBJ2-3|TRBD1|TRBV20-1
CSAPGTGEYF
TGCAGTGCTCCCGGGACAGGGGAGTATTTT
>many|TRBJ2-3|TRBD2|TRBV20-1
CSARRAGGNTDTQYF
TGCAGTGCTAGAAGGGCGGGGGGGAACACAGATACGCAGTATTTT
>many|TRBJ2-3|TRBD1|TRBV7-8
CASSLYPGGRTDTQYF
TGTGCCAGCAGCTTATATCCAGGGGGCCGCACAGATACGCAGTATTTT
>many|TRBJ2-1|TRBD1|TRBV12-3/TRBV12-4
CASIQGQKVNEQFF
TGTGCCAGCATACAGGGACAGAAAGTCAATGAGCAGTTCTTC
>NA|TRBJ2-5|NA|TRBV20-1
CSARRRNMGQETQYF
TGCAGTGCCAGACGCCGCAACATGGGGCAAGAGACCCAGTACTTC
>few|TRBJ2-1|TRBD1|TRBV20-1
CRSTGDNEQFF
TGCAGAAGTACAGGGGACAATGAGCAGTTCTTC
>few|TRBJ2-1|TRBD2|TRBV5-1
CASSWTRGTYNEQFF
TGCGCCAGCAGCTGGACTAGAGGAACCTACAATGAGCAGTTCTTC
>many|TRBJ2-5|TRBD2|TRBV5-1
CASSRGGLETQYF
TGCGCCAGCAGTCGGGGGGGCCTTGAGACCCAGTACTTC
>many|TRBJ2-1|NA|TRBV6-1
CASSEVSPWLNEQFF
TGTGCCAGCAGTGAAGTTTCCCCTTGGCTCAATGAGCAGTTCTTC
>NA|TRBJ2-3|TRBD2|TRBV7-9
CASSTPSGLKGGQYF
TGTGCCAGCAGCACCCCTAGCGGGCTAAAAGGGGGGCAGTATTTT
>once|TRBJ2-7|TRBD1|TRBV6-4
CASSEGDRGRGCYEQYF
TGTGCCAGCAGTGAGGGGGACAGGGGACGGGGTTGCTACGAGCAGTACTTC
>NA|TRBJ1-1|NA|TRBV6-5
CASSYKRRQANTEAFF
TGTGCCAGCAGTTACAAGAGGAGACAGGCGAACACTGAAGCTTTCTTT
>few|TRBJ2-2|NA|TRBV10-3
CAISESSVSGGTGELFF
TGTGCCATCAGTGAGTCGTCCGTTTCTGGGGGCACCGGGGAGCTGTTTTTT
>NA|TRBJ1-5|NA|TRBV6-6
CASQGKGNQPQHF
TGTGCCAGCCAGGGGAAGGGGAATCAGCCCCAGCATTTT
>NA|TRBJ2-2|NA|TRBV5-1
CASTLGFGGELFF
TGCGCCAGCACCTTGGGGTTTGGCGGGGAGCTGTTTTTT
>NA|TRBJ2-1|TRBD2|TRBV14
CASSLRLAGGRDEQFF
TGTGCCAGCAGCCTCCGACTAGCGGGGGGGAGAGATGAGCAGTTCTTC
>many|TRBJ1-1|NA|TRBV29-1
CSAQTGPNTEAFF
TGCAGCGCCCAGACAGGCCCCAACACTGAAGCTTTCTTT
>NA|TRBJ2-3|TRBD2|TRBV7-2
CASSSGYSTDTQYF
TGTGCCAGCTCTAGCGGGTATAGCACAGATACGCAGTATTTT
>many|TRBJ2-6|NA|TRBV6-2/TRBV6-3
CASSYSGAGANVLTF
TGTGCCAGCAGTTACTCGGGGGCCGGGGCCAACGTCCTGACTTTC
>once|TRBJ2-7|NA|TRBV2
CASREDSYEQYF
TGTGCCAGCAGGGAAGACAGCTACGAGCAGTACTTC
>many|TRBJ2-6|NA|TRBV20-1
CSAIDKLLYSGANVLTF
TGCAGTGCTATTGACAAGCTATTATACTCTGGGGCCAACGTCCTGACTTTC
>many|TRBJ2-5|NA|TRBV30
CAWAGGPLQETQYF
TGTGCCTGGGCCGGCGGCCCCCTTCAAGAGACCCAGTACTTC
>NA|TRBJ2-2|TRBD1|TRBV4-1
CASSHRQGNTGELFF
TGCGCCAGCAGCCACAGACAGGGGAACACCGGGGAGCTGTTTTTT
>many|TRBJ1-1|NA|TRBV5-1
CASSLATKGDMNTEAFF
TGCGCCAGCAGCTTGGCCACTAAGGGGGACATGAACACTGAAGCTTTCTTT
>many|TRBJ1-5|NA|TRBV19
CASTPGRDNQPQHF
TGTGCCAGTACCCCGGGACGGGACAATCAGCCCCAGCATTTT
>many|TRBJ2-1|NA|TRBV21-1
CASSKDGTDNEQFF
TGTGCCAGCAGCAAAGATGGGACGGACAATGAGCAGTTCTTC
>NA|TRBJ2-5|TRBD1|TRBV6-5
CASRSGQIQETQYF
TGTGCCAGCAGATCGGGACAGATCCAAGAGACCCAGTACTTC
>NA|TRBJ2-1|NA|TRBV6-2/TRBV6-3
CASNKGGVYNEQFF
TGTGCCAGCAATAAGGGTGGCGTCTACAATGAGCAGTTCTTC
>NA|TRBJ2-5|NA|TRBV12-3/TRBV12-4
CASREDNQETQYF
TGTGCCAGCAGAGAGGACAATCAAGAGACCCAGTACTTC
>NA|TRBJ1-4|NA|TRBV12-3/TRBV12-4
CASSPGDGLGEKLFF
TGTGCCAGCAGTCCTGGGGACGGCTTGGGTGAAAAACTGTTTTTT
>many|TRBJ2-1|TRBD1|TRBV7-6
CASSHRDRGPSEQFF
TGTGCCAGCAGCCACCGGGACAGGGGGCCTAGTGAGCAGTTCTTC
>NA|TRBJ2-2|TRBD1|TRBV7-9
CASSSYGTGSTGELFF
TGTGCCAGCAGCAGTTACGGGACAGGGAGCACCGGGGAGCTGTTTTTT
>NA|TRBJ2-1|TRBD2|TRBV12-3/TRBV12-4
CASSSPLMTSGGYNEQFF
TGTGCCAGCAGTTCTCCGTTAATGACTAGCGGGGGGTACAATGAGCAGTTCTTC
>few|TRBJ2-1|NA|TRBV29-1
CSVEDGRVGGDEQFF
TGCAGCGTTGAAGATGGCAGGGTCGGGGGCGATGAGCAGTTCTTC
>NA|TRBJ1-2|TRBD1|TRBV7-2
CASSPALHRGDYGYTF
TGTGCCAGCAGCCCCGCCCTCCACAGGGGGGACTATGGCTACACCTTC
>once|TRBJ1-3|NA|TRBV5-1
CASSLWQGDKSGNTIYF
TGCGCCAGCAGCTTGTGGCAAGGGGACAAATCTGGAAACACCATATATTTT
>few|TRBJ1-3|NA|TRBV20-1
CSAKHRGSASSGNTIYF
TGCAGTGCTAAACATCGGGGCAGCGCGTCCTCTGGAAACACCATATATTTT
>few|TRBJ2-1|TRBD2|TRBV12-3/TRBV12-4
CASRSGRAEQFF
TGTGCCAGCAGATCCGGGAGGGCTGAGCAGTTCTTC
>few|TRBJ1-4|TRBD1|TRBV28
CASTPLQGLDEKLFF
TGTGCCAGCACCCCATTACAGGGGCTGGATGAAAAACTGTTTTTT
>NA|TRBJ2-5|TRBD1|TRBV4-3
CASSHYRGSGSQETQYF
TGCGCCAGCAGCCACTACAGGGGAAGCGGTAGTCAAGAGACCCAGTACTTC
>few|TRBJ2-1|NA|TRBV3-1
CASSQDREEQFF
TGTGCCAGCAGCCAAGATAGGGAGGAGCAGTTCTTC